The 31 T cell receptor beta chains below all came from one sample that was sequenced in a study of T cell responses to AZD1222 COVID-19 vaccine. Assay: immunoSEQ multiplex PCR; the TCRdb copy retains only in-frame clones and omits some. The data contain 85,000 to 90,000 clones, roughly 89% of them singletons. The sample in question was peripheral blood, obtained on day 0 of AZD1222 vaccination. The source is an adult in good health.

Written as DNA, the CDR3 is TGTGCCAGCAGTGGGGCATCAGATAAAGGGGGGCGGTTAGGCAATCAGCCCCAGCATTTT. This gives the protein CASSGASDKGGRLGNQPQHF. The V and J genes are TRBV2 and TRBJ1-5; D perhaps matches TRBD1 (6 bases). The germline gives CDR1 SNHLY, CDR2 FYNNEI. V was cut by 4 bases and J by 2 bases, with 27 bases left in between. The CDR3 length is 20 residues.

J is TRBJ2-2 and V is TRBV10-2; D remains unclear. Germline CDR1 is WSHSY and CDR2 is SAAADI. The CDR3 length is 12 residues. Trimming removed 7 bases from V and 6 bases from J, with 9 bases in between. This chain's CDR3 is CASKSSSGELFF. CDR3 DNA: TGCGCCAGCAAGAGCAGCTCCGGGGAGCTGTTTTTT.

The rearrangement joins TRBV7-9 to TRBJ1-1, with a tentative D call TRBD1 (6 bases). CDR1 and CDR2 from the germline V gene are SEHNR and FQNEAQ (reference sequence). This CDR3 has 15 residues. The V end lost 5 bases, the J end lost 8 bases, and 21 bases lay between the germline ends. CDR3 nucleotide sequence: TGTGCCAGCAGCCTAGAGCTGGGGGCGCAGTCGGAAGCTTTCTTT. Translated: CASSLELGAQSEAFF.

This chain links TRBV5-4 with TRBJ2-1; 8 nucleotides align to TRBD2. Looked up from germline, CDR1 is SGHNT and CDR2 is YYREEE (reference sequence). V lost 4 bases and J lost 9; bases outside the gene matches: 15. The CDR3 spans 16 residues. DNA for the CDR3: TGTGCCAGCAGCGCGGGGCGGGAGGCCGGTTCGTCTGAGCAGTTCTTC. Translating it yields CASSAGREAGSSEQFF.

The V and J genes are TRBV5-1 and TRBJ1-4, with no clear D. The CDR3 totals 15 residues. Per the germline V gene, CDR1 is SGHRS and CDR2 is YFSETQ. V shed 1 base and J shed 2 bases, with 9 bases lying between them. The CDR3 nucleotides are TGCGCCAGCAGCTTGATTCCGGCGACTAATGAAAAACTGTTTTTT. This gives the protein CASSLIPATNEKLFF.

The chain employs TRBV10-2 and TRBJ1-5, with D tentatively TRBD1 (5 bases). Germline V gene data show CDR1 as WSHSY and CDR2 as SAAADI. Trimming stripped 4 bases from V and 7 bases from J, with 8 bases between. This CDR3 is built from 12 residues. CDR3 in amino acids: CASSARDQPQHF. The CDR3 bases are TGCGCCAGCAGTGCCCGGGACCAGCCCCAGCATTTT.

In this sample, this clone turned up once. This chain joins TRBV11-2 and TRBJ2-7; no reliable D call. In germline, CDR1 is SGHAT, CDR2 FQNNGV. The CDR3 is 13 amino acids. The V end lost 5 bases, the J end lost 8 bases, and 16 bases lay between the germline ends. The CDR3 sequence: CASSHDPSAKQYF. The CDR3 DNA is TGTGCCAGCAGCCACGACCCCTCCGCCAAGCAGTACTTC.

CDR3 in amino acids: CASSPPAERGGRETQYF. The CDR3 coding sequence is TGTGCCAGCAGCCCCCCGGCGGAGCGGGGGGGTAGGGAGACCCAGTACTTC. The V and J genes are TRBV3-1 (or the pseudogene TRBV3-2) and TRBJ2-5; TRBD2 matches at 10 bases. The CDR3 totals 17 residues. Losses at the gene ends were 4 bases for V and 5 bases for J; bases not matched to a gene: 13. Germline CDR1 is LGHDT and CDR2 is YNNKEL (reference sequence).

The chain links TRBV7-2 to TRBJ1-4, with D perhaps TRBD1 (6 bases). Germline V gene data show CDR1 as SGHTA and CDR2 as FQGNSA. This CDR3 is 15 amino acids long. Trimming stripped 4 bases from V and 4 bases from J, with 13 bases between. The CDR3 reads CASSSTRGHNEKLFF. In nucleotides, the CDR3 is TGTGCCAGCAGCTCTACCAGGGGCCATAATGAAAAACTGTTTTTT.

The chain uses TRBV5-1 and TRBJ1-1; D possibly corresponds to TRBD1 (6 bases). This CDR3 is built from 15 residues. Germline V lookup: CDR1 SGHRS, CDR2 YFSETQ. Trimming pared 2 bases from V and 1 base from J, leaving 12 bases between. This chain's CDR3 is CASSFEGGWNTEAFF. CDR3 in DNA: TGCGCCAGCAGCTTTGAGGGGGGCTGGAACACTGAAGCTTTCTTT.

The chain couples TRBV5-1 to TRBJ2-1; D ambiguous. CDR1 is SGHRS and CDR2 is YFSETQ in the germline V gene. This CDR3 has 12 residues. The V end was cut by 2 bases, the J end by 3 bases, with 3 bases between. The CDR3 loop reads CASSLSYNEQFF. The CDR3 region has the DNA TGCGCCAGCAGCTTAAGCTACAATGAGCAGTTCTTC.

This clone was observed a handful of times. This CDR3 reads CASSLSKPGQDYYNEQFF. Here the CDR3 DNA reads TGTGCCAGCAGTTTATCCAAGCCCGGACAGGATTACTACAATGAGCAGTTCTTC. This rearrangement joins TRBV27 to TRBJ2-1; 7 nucleotides match TRBD1. Trimming cost V 0 bases and J 3 bases; bases outside gene matches: 11. This CDR3 comprises 18 residues. Germline CDR1 and CDR2: MNHEY and SMNVEV (reference sequence).

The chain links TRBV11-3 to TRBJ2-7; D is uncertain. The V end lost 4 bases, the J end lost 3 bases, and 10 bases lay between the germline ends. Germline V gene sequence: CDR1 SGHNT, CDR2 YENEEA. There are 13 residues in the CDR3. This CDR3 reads CASSSAPNYEQYF. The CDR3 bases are TGTGCCAGCAGCTCTGCCCCCAACTACGAGCAGTACTTC.

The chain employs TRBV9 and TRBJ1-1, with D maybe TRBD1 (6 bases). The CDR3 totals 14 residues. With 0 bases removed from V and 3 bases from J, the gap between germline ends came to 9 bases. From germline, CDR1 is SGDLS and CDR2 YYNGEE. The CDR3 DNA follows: TGTGCCAGCAGCGTAGGGACAGTCGACACTGAAGCTTTCTTT. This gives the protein CASSVGTVDTEAFF.

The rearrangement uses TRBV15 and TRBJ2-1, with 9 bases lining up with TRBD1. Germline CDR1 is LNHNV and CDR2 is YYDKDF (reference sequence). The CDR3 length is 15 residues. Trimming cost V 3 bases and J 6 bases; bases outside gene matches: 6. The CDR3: CATSSRDRVGNEQFF. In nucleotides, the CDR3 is TGTGCCACCAGCAGCCGGGACAGGGTGGGCAATGAGCAGTTCTTC.

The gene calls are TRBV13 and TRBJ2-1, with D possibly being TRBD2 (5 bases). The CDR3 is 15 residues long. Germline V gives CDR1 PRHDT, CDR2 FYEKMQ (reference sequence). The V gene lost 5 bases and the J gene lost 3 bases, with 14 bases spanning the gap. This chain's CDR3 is CASSRRREGYNEQFF. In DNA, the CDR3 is TGTGCCAGCAGCCGTCGACGAGAGGGCTACAATGAGCAGTTCTTC.

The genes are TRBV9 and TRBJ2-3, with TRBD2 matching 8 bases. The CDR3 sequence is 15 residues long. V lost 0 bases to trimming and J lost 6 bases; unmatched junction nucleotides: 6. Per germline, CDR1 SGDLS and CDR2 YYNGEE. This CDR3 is CASSVGAGGGDTQYF. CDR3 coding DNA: TGTGCCAGCAGCGTAGGGGCGGGGGGCGGCGATACGCAGTATTTT.

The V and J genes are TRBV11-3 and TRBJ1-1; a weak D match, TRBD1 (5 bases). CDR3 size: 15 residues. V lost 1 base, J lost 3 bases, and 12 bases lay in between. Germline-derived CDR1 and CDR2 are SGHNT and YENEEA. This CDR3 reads CASSLGQGRDTEAFF. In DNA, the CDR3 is TGTGCCAGCAGCTTAGGTCAGGGTCGTGACACTGAAGCTTTCTTT.

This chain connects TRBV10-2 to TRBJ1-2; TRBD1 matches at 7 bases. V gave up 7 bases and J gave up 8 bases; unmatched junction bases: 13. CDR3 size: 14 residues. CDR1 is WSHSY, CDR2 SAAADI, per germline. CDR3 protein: CASTRQGVMKGYTF. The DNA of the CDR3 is TGCGCCAGCACCCGACAGGGCGTCATGAAGGGCTACACCTTC.

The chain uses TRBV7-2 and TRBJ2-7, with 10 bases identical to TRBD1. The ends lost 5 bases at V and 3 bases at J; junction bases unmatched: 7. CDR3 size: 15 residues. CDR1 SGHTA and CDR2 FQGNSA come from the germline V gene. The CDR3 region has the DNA TGTGCCAGCAGCGAGAGGACAGGGGGACTCTACGAGCAGTACTTC. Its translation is CASSERTGGLYEQYF.

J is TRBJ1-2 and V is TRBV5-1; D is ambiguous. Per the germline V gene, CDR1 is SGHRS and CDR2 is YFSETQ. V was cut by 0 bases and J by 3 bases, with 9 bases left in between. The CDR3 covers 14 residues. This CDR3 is CASSLGPSDYGYTF. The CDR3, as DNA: TGCGCCAGCAGCTTGGGTCCTAGCGACTATGGCTACACCTTC.

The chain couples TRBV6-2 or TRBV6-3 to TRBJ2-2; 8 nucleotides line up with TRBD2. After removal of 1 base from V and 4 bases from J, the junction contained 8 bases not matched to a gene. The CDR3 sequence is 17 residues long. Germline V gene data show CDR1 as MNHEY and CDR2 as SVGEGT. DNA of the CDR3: TGTGCCAGCAGTTACTACAAGCGGGAGAGGGGCACCGGGGAGCTGTTTTTT. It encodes CASSYYKRERGTGELFF.

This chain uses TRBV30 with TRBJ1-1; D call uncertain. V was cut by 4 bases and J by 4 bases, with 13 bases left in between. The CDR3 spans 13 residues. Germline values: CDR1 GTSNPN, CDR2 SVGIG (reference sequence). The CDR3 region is CAWTANWGTEAFF. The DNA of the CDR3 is TGTGCCTGGACGGCCAATTGGGGCACTGAAGCTTTCTTT.

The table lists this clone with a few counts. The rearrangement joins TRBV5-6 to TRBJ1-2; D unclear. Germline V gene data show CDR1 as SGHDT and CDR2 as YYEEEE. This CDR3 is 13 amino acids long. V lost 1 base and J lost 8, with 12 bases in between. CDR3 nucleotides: TGTGCCAGCAGCTTGCGACGGTACGTGGGCTACACCTTC. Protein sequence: CASSLRRYVGYTF.

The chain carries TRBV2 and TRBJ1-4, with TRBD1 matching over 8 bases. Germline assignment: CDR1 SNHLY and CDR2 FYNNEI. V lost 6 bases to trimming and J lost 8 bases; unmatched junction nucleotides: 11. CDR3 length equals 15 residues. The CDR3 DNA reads TGTGCCAGCAGGTGGCAGGGGGCGAGAGGCGAAAAACTGTTTTTT. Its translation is CASRWQGARGEKLFF.

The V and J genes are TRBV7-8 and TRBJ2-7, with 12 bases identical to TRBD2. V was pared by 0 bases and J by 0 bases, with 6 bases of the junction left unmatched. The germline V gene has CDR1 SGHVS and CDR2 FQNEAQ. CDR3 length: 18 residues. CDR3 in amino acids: CASSLAIRTSGNSYEQYF. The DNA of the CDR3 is TGTGCCAGCAGCTTAGCGATCAGGACTAGCGGGAACTCCTACGAGCAGTACTTC.

The CDR3 nucleotides are TGCAGCGTGAGAAGAGACCGTTTCGGAGAGCAGTACTTC. It codes for CSVRRDRFGEQYF. The genes are TRBV29-1 and TRBJ2-7; D not resolved. CDR1 is SQVTM, CDR2 ANQGSEA, per germline. The CDR3 is 13 residues long. Between the trimmed V and J ends, which lost 6 bases and 7 bases, there was a span of 19 bases.

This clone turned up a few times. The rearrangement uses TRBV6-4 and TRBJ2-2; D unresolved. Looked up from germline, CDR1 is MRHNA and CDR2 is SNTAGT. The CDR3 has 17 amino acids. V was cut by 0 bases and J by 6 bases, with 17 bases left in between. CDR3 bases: TGTGCCAGCAGTGACTCGAGACGGGCCCCACCCCCCGGGGAGCTGTTTTTT. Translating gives CASSDSRRAPPPGELFF.

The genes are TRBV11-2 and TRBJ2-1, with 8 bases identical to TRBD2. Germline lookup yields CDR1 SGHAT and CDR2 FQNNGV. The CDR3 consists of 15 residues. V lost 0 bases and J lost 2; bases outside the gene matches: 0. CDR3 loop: CASSLDGRAYNEQFF. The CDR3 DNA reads TGTGCCAGCAGCTTAGACGGGAGGGCCTACAATGAGCAGTTCTTC.

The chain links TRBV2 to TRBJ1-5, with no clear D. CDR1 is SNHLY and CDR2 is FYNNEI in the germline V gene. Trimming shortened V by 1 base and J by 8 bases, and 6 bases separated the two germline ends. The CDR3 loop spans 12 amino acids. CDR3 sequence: CASSEGPEPQHF. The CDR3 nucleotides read TGTGCCAGCAGTGAAGGACCAGAGCCCCAGCATTTT.

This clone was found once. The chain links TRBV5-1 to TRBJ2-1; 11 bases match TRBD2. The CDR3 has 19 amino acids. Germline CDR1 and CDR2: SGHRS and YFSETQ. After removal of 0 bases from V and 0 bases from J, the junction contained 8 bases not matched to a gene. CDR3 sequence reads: CASSLATGTSGLSYNEQFF. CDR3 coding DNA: TGCGCCAGCAGCTTGGCGACCGGGACTAGCGGACTCTCCTACAATGAGCAGTTCTTC.